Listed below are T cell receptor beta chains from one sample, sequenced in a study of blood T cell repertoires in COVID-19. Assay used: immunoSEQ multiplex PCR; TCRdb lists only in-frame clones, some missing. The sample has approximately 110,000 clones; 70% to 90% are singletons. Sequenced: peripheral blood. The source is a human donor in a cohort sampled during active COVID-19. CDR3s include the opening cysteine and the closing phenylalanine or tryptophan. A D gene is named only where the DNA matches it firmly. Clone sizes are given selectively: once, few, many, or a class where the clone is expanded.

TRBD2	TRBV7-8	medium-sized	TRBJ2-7	CASSPGASGGPSYEQYF	TGTGCCAGCAGCCCAGGAGCTAGCGGGGGGCCGTCCTACGAGCAGTACTTC
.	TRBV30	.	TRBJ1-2	CAWSRSRGYTF	TGTGCCTGGAGTCGATCTCGGGGCTACACCTTC
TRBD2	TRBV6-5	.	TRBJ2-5	CASSSGLAGGKTQYF	TGTGCCAGCAGTTCGGGACTAGCGGGGGGGAAGACCCAGTACTTC
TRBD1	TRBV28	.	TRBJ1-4	CASSLGTGEGKLFF	TGTGCCAGCAGTTTAGGGACAGGCGAGGGAAAACTGTTTTTT
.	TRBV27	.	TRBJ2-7	CASSSTPRYEQYF	TGTGCCAGCAGTTCCACTCCACGCTACGAGCAGTACTTC
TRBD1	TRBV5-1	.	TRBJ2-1	CASSPTGVGEQFF	TGCGCCAGCAGCCCCACAGGGGTCGGTGAGCAGTTCTTC
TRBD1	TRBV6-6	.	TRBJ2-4	CASSPDRLGNIQYF	TGTGCCAGCAGTCCGGACAGGCTCGGAAACATTCAGTACTTC
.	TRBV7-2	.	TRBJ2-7	CASSLLGRDPYEQYF	TGTGCCAGCAGCTTATTAGGCAGGGATCCCTACGAGCAGTACTTC
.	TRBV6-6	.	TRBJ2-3	CASSYGGTQYF	TGTGCCAGCAGTTACGGGGGGACGCAGTATTTT
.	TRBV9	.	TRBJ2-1	CASSPRRGIGDDFDEQFF	TGTGCCAGCAGCCCCCGACGGGGGATCGGGGACGATTTTGATGAGCAGTTCTTC
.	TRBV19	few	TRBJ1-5	CASSMGRDQPQHF	TGTGCCAGTAGTATGGGCAGGGATCAGCCCCAGCATTTT
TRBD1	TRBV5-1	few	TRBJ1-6	CASSAGQGNSPLHF	TGCGCCAGCAGCGCGGGACAGGGTAATTCACCCCTCCACTTT
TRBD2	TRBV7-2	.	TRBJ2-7	CASSWGLAGGEQYF	TGTGCCAGCAGCTGGGGACTAGCGGGGGGCGAGCAGTACTTC
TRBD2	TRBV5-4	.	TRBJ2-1	CASSLSTSGVDNEQFF	TGTGCCAGCAGCCTATCGACTAGCGGGGTAGACAATGAGCAGTTCTTC
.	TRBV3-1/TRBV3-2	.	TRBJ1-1	CASSQEAQPGSSF	TGTGCCAGCAGCCAAGAGGCTCAACCCGGGTCAAGCTTT
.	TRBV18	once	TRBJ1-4	CASSPLVTATNEKLFF	TGTGCCAGCTCACCCCTGGTTACGGCAACTAATGAAAAACTGTTTTTT
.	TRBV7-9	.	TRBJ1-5	CASSLGQDQPQHF	TGTGCCAGCAGCTTGGGACAAGATCAGCCCCAGCATTTT
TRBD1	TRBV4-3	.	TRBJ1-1	CASSRVGQGAGKNTEAFF	TGCGCCAGCAGCCGGGTAGGACAGGGGGCTGGTAAGAACACTGAAGCTTTCTTT
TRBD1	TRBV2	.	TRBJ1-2	CASSEVQGARGYTF	TGTGCCAGCAGTGAGGTACAGGGGGCGCGCGGCTACACCTTC
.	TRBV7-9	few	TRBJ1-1	CATLAGLNTEAFF	TGTGCCACCCTGGCGGGGTTGAACACTGAAGCTTTCTTT
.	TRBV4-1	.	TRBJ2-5	CASRPGLLGQETQYF	TGCGCCAGCAGACCGGGACTCCTGGGGCAAGAGACCCAGTACTTC
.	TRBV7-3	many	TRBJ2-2	CASSFDMNTGELFF	TGTGCCAGCAGCTTTGACATGAACACCGGGGAGCTGTTTTTT